This T cell receptor beta chain derives from a study of T cell responses to AZD1222 COVID-19 vaccine (dated by TCRdb to the early 2020s). At the level of the whole study: A total of more than 230 trial participants underwent TCR sequencing, of whom 207 had received two doses of AZD1222 and 26 had received two doses of the MenACWY control vaccine. Trial participants were enrolled into age subgroups of 18-55, 56-69 and 70-plus years, which contained 148, 28 and 57 TCR-sequenced participants, respectively.

The CDR3 regions of human TCRbeta chains were subjected to immunosequencing. Concerning the study's data processing: Repertoire TCRs were checked for matches against a reference library of SARS-CoV-2-specific TCRs that had been generated using the MIRA antigen-specificity platform. Breadth was defined as the fraction of unique TCRs that were SARS-CoV-2-associated. Depth was defined as the fraction of total T cells that were SARS-CoV-2-associated. Using the MIRA data, each spike-specific TCR was mapped to the spike region that the TCR reacts to and placed in a CD4 or CD8 class. Log10-transformed breadth and depth values were compared by one-way ANOVA with Sidak's multiple comparisons tests. The table comes from immuneACCESS by way of TCRdb, which keeps in-frame sequences with V and J called. Part of the clones is missing from these tables; in studies checked, under half for an unresolved V gene and the rest for unknown reasons. V, J and clone size are those of that table, while D and trimming were read from the DNA. For this sample there are roughly 270,000 clones; approximately 94% appear just once. In total, the top ten clones hold approximately 0.52% of the sample.

In regard to this clone: Its target antigen remains unknown. No qualities accompany the bases; no much larger clone lies one base away.

The paper's findings and limits, for the study overall: Participants were mostly white British, with more females than males. The authors suggested clonal diversity may have been underestimated. Only five to seven AZD1222 recipients were SARS-CoV-2 seropositive at baseline, limiting conclusions about previously exposed vaccinees. Reportedly, close to half of the unique spike-specific TCRs recognized epitopes lying outside the regions that are mutated in the B.1.351 and B.1.1.7 variants. In the small 56-69-year group, the increase in depth fell short of significance, most likely because of low power. After two AZD1222 doses, both the breadth and the depth of spike-specific TCRs were significantly higher than at day 0 and than in MenACWY recipients. The vaccine-associated CD4 TCRs covered the entire spike protein, and the dominant responses fell in regions 160-218 and 743-854. Because no day 14 peak-response samples were available, repertoires were characterized only after the peak T cell response.

V has 3 bases trimmed and J has 4 bases trimmed; junction bases matching no gene number 8. Its CDR3 holds 16 amino acids, cysteine through phenylalanine. Kept here is only the CDR3 DNA, which spans 48 bases and is read in frame from base 1. The germline V gene specifies SGHRS as CDR1 and YFSETQ as CDR2. In light of the paper, this sample's time point label describes: about 28 days (+/-7) after the second vaccine dose. AZD1222 recipients with second doses at about 4 weeks or about 12 weeks were pooled, because spike-specific TCR depth and breadth did not differ between schedules. Vaccinee samples came from UK trials COV001 and COV002, including a single-blind randomized controlled phase 2/3 trial of AZD1222 (ChAdOx1 nCoV-19) in healthy adults. For TCRbeta chain sequencing, PBMC samples from trial participants were taken at day 0 and at day 28 after the second dose.

The chain is encoded by TRBV5-1 joined to TRBJ2-1, and 9 bases in between align with TRBD1. The sample here was peripheral blood, taken 28 days after the second AZD1222 dose. This receptor was identified in an adult who received the AZD1222 COVID-19 vaccine. The sequence in DNA is TGCGCCAGCAGCTCCACAGGGGGCCGAGTATACAATGAGCAGTTCTTC. Translated, this gives CASSSTGGRVYNEQFF.